The entry below gives a single TCR beta chain sequence along with its context. Antigen unknown. The authors amplified TCR beta CDR3 regions, and they did so from RNA transcripts for repertoire sequencing. Scientists carried out first-round RT-PCR using HTBI primers and then a second-round multiplex PCR. TCRdb re-derived calls from the multiplex PCR reads in MiXCR, one entry per CDR3 protein. Of about 240,000 distinct CDR3 sequences listed, 45% to 55% are singletons. Diagnostic conclusions were grounded in clinical symptoms, serum thyroxine, TRAb, thyroid ultrasound and orbital computed tomography. The PBMCs had their origin in around 9.1 ml of fresh peripheral blood. The sample originates from a study of Graves' ophthalmopathy and Graves' hyperthyroidism. In germline, CDR1 is LNHDA, CDR2 SQIVND (reference sequence). CDR3 length: 15 amino acids. V lost 6 bases and J 0 bases, leaving 13 bases between the germline ends.

Study findings and constraints: Detected in blood as well were most expanded thyroid clonotypes with frequency above 0.001.

The receptor was derived from an adult man with Graves' ophthalmopathy. The chain combines TRBV19 with TRBJ2-3; D is undetermined. Input material: peripheral blood. The CDR3 region has the DNA TGTGCCAGTAGCACAATCGAGGACAGCACAGATACGCAGTATTTT. This translates into CASSTIEDSTDTQYF.